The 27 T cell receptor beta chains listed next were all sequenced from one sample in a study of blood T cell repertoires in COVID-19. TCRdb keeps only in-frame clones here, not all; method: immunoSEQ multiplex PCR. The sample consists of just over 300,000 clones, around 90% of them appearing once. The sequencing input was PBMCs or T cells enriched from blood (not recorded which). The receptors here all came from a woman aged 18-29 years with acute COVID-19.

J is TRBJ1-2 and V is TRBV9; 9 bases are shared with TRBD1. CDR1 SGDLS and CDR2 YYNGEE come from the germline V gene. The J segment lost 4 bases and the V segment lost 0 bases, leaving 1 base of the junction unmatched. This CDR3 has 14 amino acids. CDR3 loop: CASSVGTGAYGYTF. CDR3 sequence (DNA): TGTGCCAGCAGCGTAGGGACAGGGGCCTATGGCTACACCTTC. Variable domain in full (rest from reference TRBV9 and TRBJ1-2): DSGVTQTPKHLITATGQRVTLRCSPRSGDLSVYWYQQSLDQGLQFLIQYYNGEERAKGNILERFSAQQFPDLHSELNLSSLELGDSALYFCASSVGTGAYGYTFGSGTRLTVV.

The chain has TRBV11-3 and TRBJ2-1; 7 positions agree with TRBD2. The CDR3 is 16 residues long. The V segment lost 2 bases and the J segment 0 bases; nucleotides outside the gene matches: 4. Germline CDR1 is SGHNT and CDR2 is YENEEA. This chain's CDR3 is CASSLRGGSSYNEQFF. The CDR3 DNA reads TGTGCCAGCAGCTTACGGGGCGGGAGCTCCTACAATGAGCAGTTCTTC.

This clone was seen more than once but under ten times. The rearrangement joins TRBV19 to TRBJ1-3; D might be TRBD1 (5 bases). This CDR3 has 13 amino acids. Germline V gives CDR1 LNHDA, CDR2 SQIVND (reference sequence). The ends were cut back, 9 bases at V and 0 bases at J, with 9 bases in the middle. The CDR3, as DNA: TGTGCCAGCGGGGACTTCTCTGGAAACACCATATATTTT. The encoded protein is CASGDFSGNTIYF.

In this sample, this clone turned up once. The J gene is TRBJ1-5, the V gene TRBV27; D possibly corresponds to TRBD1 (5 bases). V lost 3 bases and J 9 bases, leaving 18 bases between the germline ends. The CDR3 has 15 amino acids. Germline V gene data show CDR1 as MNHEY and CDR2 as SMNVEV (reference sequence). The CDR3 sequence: CASSLGITTGGPQHF. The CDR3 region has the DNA TGTGCCAGCAGTTTGGGTATAACAACCGGGGGGCCCCAGCATTTT.

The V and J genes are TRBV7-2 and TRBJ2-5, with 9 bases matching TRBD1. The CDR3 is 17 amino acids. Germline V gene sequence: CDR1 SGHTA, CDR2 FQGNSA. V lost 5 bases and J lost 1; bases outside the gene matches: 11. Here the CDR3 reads CASSLRRGQGPQETQYF. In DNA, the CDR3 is TGTGCCAGCAGCCTCCGGAGGGGACAGGGACCCCAAGAGACCCAGTACTTC.

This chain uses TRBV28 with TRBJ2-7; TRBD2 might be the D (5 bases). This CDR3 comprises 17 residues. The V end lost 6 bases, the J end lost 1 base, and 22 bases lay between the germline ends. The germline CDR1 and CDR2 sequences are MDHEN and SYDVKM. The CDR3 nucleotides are TGTGCCAGCAGCCCTGGCTCTGGATTCCGGGATTCCTACGAGCAGTACTTC. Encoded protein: CASSPGSGFRDSYEQYF.

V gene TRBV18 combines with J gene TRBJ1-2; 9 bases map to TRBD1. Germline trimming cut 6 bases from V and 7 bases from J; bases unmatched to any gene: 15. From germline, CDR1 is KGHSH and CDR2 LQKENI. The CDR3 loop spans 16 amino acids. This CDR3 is CASSPPGQGATGGYTF. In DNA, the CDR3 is TGTGCCAGCTCCCCTCCGGGACAGGGTGCGACGGGTGGCTACACCTTC.

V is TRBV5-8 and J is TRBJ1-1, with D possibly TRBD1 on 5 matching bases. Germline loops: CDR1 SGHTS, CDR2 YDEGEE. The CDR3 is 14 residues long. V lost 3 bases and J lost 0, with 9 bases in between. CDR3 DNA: TGTGCCAGCAGCTCGGGGGGGGTGAACACTGAAGCTTTCTTT. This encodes CASSSGGVNTEAFF.

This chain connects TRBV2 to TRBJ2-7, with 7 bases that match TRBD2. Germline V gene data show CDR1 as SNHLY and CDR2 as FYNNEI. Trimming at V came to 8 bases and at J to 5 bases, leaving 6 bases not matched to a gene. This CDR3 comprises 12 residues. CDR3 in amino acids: CASGREIHEQYF. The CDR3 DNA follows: TGTGCCAGCGGGCGGGAGATCCACGAGCAGTACTTC.

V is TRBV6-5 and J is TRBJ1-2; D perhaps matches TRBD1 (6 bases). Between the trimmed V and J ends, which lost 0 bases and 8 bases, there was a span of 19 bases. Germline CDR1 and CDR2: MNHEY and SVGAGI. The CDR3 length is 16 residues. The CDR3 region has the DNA TGTGCCAGCAGTTACTCGTCGGTGGGGGGGCTGGCAGGCTACACCTTC. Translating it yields CASSYSSVGGLAGYTF.

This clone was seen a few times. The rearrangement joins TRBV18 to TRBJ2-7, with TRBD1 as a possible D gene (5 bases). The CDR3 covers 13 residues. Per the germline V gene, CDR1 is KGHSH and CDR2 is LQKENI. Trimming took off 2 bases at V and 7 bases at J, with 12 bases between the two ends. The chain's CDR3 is CASSPGDSREQYF. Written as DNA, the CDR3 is TGTGCCAGCTCACCAGGCGACAGTCGTGAGCAGTACTTC.

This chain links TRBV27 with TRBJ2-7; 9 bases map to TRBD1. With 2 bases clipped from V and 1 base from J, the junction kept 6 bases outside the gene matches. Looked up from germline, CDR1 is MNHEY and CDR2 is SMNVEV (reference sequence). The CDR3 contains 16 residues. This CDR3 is CASSLLGQGISYEQYF. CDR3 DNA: TGTGCCAGCAGTTTACTGGGACAGGGAATTTCCTACGAGCAGTACTTC.

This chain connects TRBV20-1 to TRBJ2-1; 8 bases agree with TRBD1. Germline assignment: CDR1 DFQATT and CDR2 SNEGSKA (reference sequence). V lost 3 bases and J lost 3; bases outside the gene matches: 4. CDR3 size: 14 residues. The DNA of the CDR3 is TGCAGTGCTAGTCGACAGGGGTTCTACAATGAGCAGTTCTTC. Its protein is CSASRQGFYNEQFF.

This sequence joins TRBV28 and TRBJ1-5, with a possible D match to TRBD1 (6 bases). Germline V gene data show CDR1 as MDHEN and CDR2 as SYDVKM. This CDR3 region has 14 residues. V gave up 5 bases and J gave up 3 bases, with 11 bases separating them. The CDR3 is CASSTGTHNQPQHF. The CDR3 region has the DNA TGTGCCAGCAGTACAGGGACCCACAATCAGCCCCAGCATTTT.

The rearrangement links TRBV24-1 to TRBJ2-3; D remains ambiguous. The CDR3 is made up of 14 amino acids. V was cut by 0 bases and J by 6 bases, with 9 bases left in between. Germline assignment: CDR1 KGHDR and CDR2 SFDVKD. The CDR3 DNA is TGTGCCACCAGTGATTTGGATGGCGGCGATACGCAGTATTTT. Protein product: CATSDLDGGDTQYF.

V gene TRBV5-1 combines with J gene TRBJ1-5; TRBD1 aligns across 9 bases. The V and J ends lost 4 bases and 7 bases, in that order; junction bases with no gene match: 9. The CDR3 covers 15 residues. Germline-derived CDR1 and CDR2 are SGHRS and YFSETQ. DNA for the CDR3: TGCGCCAGCAGCATAACAGGGGGCGCGGGGCAGCCCCAGCATTTT. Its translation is CASSITGGAGQPQHF.

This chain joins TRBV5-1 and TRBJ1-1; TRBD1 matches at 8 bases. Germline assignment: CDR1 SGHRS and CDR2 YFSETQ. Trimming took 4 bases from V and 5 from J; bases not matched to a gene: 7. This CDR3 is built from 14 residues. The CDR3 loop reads CASSRTGGGTEAFF. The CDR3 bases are TGCGCCAGCAGCCGAACAGGGGGAGGAACTGAAGCTTTCTTT.

The CDR3 here is CASSGRDTWVDTEAFF. CDR3 coding DNA: TGTGCCAGCAGTGGCCGGGACACATGGGTGGACACTGAAGCTTTCTTT. V and J are TRBV28 and TRBJ1-1, with TRBD1 as a possible D gene (6 bases). The CDR3 totals 16 residues. Germline V gene sequence: CDR1 MDHEN, CDR2 SYDVKM. Trimming left V 5 bases short and J 3 bases short, with 19 bases between.

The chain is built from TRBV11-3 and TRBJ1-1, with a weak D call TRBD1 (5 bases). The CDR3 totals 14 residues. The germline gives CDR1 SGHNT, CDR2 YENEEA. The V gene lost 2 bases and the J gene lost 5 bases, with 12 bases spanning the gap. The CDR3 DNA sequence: TGTGCCAGCAGCTTATCGGGGGGGAGGACTGAAGCTTTCTTT. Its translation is CASSLSGGRTEAFF. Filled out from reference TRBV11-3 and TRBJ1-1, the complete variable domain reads EAGVVQSPRYKIIEKKQPVAFWCNPISGHNTLYWYLQNLGQGPELLIRYENEEAVDDSQLPKDRFSAERLKGVDSTLKIQPAELGDSAVYLCASSLSGGRTEAFFGQGTRLTVV.

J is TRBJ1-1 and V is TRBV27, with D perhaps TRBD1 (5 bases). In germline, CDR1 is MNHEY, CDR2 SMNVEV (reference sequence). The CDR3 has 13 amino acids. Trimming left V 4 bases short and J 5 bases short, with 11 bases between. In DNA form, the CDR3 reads TGTGCCAGCAGTTGGGCATGGACAACTGAAGCTTTCTTT. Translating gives CASSWAWTTEAFF.

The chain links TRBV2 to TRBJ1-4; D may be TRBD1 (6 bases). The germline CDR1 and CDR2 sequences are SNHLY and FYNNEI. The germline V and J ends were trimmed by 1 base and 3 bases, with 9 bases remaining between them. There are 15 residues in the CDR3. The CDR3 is CASSEEAGANEKLFF. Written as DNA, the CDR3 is TGTGCCAGCAGTGAAGAGGCAGGGGCTAATGAAAAACTGTTTTTT. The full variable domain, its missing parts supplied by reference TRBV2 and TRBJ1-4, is EPEVTQTPSHQVTQMGQEVILRCVPISNHLYFYWYRQILGQKVEFLVSFYNNEISEKSEIFDDQFSVERPDGSNFTLKIRSTKLEDSAMYFCASSEEAGANEKLFFGSGTQLSVL.

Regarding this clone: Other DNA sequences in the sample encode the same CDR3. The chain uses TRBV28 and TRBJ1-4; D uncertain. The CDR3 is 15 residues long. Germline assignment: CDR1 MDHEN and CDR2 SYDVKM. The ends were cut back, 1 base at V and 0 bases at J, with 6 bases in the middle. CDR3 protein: CASSLSGATNEKLFF. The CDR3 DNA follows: TGTGCCAGCAGTTTATCTGGAGCAACTAATGAAAAACTGTTTTTT.

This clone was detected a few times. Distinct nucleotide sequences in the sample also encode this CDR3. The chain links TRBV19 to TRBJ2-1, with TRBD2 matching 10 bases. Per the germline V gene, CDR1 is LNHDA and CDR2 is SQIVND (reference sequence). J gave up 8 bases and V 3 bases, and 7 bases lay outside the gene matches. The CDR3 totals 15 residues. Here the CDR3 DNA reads TGTGCCAGTAGTATCGGAGCGGGAGGGCCGCATGAGCAGTTCTTC. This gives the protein CASSIGAGGPHEQFF. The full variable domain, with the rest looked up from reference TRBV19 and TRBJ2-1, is DGGITQSPKYLFRKEGQNVTLSCEQNLNHDAMYWYRQDPGQGLRLIYYSQIVNDFQKGDIAEGYSVSREKKESFPLTVTSAQKNPTAFYLCASSIGAGGPHEQFFGPGTRLTVL.

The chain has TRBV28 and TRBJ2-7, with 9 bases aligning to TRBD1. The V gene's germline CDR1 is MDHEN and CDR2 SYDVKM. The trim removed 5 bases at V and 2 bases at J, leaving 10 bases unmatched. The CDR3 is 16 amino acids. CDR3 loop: CASSPTSGTGPYEQYF. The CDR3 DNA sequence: TGTGCCAGCAGTCCAACCTCCGGGACAGGGCCCTACGAGCAGTACTTC.

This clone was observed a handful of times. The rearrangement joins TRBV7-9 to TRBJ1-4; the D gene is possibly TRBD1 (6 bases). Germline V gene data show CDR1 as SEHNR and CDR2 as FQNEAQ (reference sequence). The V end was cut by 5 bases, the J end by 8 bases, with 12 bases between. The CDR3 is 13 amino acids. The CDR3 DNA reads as TGTGCCAGCAGCGTCGTAACAGGGGAAAAACTGTTTTTT. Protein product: CASSVVTGEKLFF. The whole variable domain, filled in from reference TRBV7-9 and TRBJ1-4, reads DTGVSQNPRHKITKRGQNVTFRCDPISEHNRLYWYRQTLGQGPEFLTYFQNEAQLEKSRLLSDRFSAERPKGSFSTLEIQRTEQGDSAMYLCASSVVTGEKLFFGSGTQLSVL.

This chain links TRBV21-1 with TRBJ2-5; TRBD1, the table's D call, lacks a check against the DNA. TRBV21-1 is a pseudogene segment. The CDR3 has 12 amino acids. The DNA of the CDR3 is TGTGCCAGCAGATCAGGGGGGAAGACCCAGTACTTC. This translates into CASRSGGKTQYF.

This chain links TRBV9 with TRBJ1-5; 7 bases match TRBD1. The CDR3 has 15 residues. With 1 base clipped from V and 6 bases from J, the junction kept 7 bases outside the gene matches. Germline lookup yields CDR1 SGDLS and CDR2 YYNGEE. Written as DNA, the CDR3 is TGTGCCAGCAGCGTAACAGGGGTAGAGGGTCAGCCCCAGCATTTT. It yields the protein CASSVTGVEGQPQHF.